This T cell receptor beta chain was sequenced for a study of cytomegalovirus exposure and HLA in healthy donors. Germline V gives CDR1 SGHNT, CDR2 YYREEE (reference sequence). The CDR3 sequence is 14 residues long. The V gene end was trimmed by 0 bases and the J gene end by 6 bases; junction bases not matched to a gene: 5. Comments on this clone: The sample holds other DNA sequences that translate to the same CDR3.

Use of 60 Vbeta and 13 Jbeta primers characterized the PCR. This table comes from immunoSEQ multiplex PCR, and its TCRdb copy is limited to in-frame clones, with some not included. Of more than 150,000 clones listed, 84% are singletons. The V and J genes are TRBV5-4 and TRBJ2-7, with 8 nucleotides matching TRBD2. The sequencing input was PBMCs. This receptor was identified in a girl aged 2-15 years in good health and CMV-seropositive. The CDR3 region has the DNA TGTGCCAGCAGCTTGGGGAGCGGGAGAGGCGAGCAGTACTTC. It is translated as CASSLGSGRGEQYF.